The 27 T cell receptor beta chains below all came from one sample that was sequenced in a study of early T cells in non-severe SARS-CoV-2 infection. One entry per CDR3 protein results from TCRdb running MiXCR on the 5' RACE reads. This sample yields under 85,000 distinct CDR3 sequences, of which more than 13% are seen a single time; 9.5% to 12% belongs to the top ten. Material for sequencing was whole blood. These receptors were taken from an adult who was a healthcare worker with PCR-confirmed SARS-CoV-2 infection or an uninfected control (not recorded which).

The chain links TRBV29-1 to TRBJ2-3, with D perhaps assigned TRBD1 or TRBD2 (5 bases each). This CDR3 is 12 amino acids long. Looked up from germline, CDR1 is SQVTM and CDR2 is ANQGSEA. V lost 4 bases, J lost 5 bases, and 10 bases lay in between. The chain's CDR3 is CSVVGGKDTQYF. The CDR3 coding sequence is TGCAGCGTTGTTGGGGGTAAAGATACGCAGTATTTT.

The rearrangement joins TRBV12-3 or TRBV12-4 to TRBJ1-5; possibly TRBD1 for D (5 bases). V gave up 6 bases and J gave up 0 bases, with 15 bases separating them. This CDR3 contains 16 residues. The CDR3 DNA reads TGTGCCAGCAGATCTGGCGGGGCGGGTAGCAATCAGCCCCAGCATTTT. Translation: CASRSGGAGSNQPQHF.

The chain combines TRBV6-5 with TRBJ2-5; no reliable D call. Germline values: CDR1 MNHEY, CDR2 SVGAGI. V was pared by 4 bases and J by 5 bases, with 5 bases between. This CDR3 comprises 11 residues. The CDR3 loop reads CASSLHETQYF. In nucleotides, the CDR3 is TGTGCCAGCAGTTTGCACGAGACCCAGTACTTC.

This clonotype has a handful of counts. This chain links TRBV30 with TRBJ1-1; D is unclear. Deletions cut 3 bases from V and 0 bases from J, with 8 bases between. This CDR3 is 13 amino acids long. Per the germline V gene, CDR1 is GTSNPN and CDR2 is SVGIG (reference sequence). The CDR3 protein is CAWRRNLNTEAFF. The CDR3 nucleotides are TGTGCCTGGAGGCGGAATTTGAACACTGAAGCTTTCTTT. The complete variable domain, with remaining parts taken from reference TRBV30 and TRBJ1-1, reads SQTIHQWPATLVQPVGSPLSLECTVEGTSNPNLYWYRQAAGRGLQLLFYSVGIGQISSEVPQNLSASRPQDRQFILSSKKLLLSDSGFYLCAWRRNLNTEAFFGQGTRLTVV.

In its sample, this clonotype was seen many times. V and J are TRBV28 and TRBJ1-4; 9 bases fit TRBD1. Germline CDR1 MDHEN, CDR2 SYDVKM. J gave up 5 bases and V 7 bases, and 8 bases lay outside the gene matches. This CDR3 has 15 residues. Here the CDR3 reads CASTSGDRENEKLFF. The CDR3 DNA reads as TGTGCCAGCACAAGCGGGGACAGGGAAAATGAAAAACTGTTTTTT.

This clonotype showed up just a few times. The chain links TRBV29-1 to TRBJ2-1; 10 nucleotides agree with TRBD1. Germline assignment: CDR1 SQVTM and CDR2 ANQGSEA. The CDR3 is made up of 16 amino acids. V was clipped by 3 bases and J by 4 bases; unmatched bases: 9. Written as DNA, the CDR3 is TGCAGCGTTGACGGGGCGAGACAGGGGGCTTACAATGAGCAGTTCTTC. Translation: CSVDGARQGAYNEQFF.

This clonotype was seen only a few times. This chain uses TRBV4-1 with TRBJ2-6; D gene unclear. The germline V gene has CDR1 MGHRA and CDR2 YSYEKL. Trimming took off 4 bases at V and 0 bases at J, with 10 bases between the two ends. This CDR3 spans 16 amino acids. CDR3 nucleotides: TGCGCCAGCAGCCTAAACCAGCTCTCTGGGGCCAACGTCCTGACTTTC. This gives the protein CASSLNQLSGANVLTF.

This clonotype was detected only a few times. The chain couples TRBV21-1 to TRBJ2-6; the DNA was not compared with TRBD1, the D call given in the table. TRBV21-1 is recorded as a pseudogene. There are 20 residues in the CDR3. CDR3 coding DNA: TGTGCCAGCAGCAAAGGTGGGGACAGGGCGCCACTCTCTGGGGCCAACGTCCTGACTTTC. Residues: CASSKGGDRAPLSGANVLTF.

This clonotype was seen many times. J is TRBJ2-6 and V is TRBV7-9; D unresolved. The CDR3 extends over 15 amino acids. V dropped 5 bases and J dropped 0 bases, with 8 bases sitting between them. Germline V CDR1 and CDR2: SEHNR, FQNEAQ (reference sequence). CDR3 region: CASSLTLSGANVLTF. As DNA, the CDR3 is TGTGCCAGCAGCCTCACCCTCTCTGGGGCCAACGTCCTGACTTTC.

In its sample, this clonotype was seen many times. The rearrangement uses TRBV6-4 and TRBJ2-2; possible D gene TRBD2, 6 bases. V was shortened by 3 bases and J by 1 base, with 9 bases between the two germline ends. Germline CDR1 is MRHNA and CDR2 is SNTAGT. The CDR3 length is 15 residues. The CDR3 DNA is TGTGCCAGCAGTGAAGGAGGGGAGAACACCGGGGAGCTGTTTTTT. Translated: CASSEGGENTGELFF.

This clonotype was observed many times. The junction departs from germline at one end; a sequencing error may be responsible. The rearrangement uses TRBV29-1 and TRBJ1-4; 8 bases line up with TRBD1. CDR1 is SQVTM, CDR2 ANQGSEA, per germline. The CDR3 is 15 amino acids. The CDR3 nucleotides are TGCAGCGTTAAAGACAGGGGAACCACTAATGAAAAACTGTTTTTT. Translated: CSVKDRGTTNEKLFF.

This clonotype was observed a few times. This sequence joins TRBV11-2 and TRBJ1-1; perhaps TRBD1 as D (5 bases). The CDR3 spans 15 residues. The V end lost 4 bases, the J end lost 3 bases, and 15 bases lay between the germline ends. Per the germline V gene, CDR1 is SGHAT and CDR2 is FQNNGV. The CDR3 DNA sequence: TGTGCCAGCAGCTCGATGGGGCGGCGGGACACTGAAGCTTTCTTT. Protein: CASSSMGRRDTEAFF.

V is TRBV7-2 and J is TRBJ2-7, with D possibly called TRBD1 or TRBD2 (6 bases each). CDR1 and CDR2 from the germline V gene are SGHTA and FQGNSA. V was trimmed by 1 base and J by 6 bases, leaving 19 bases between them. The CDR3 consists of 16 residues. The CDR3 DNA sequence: TGTGCCAGCAGCTTAGGCCCCATTTCATCGGGGGCCGAGCAGTACTTC. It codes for CASSLGPISSGAEQYF.

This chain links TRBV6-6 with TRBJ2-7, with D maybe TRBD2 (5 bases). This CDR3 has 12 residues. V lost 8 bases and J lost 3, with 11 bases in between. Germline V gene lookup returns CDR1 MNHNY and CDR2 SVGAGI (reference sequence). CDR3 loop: CASRGGDYEQYF. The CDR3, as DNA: TGTGCCAGCCGCGGAGGTGACTACGAGCAGTACTTC.

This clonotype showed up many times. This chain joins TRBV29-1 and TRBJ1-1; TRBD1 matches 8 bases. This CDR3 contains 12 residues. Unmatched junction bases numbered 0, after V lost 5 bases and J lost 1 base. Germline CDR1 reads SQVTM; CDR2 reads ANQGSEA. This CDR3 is CSVTGGNTEAFF. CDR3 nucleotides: TGCAGCGTTACAGGGGGGAACACTGAAGCTTTCTTT.

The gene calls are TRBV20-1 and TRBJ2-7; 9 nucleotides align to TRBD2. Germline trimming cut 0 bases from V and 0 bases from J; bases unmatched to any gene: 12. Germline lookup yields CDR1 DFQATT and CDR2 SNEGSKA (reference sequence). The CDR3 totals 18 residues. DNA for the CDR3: TGCAGTGCTAGAGATTTTCAAGCGGGGGGCTCCCTCTCCTACGAGCAGTACTTC. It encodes CSARDFQAGGSLSYEQYF.

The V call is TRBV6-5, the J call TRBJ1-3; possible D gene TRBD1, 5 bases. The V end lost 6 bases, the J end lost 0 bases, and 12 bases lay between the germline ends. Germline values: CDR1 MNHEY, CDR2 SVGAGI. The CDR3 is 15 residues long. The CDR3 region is CASRSGQFSGNTIYF. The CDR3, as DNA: TGTGCCAGCAGGTCTGGACAATTCTCTGGAAACACCATATATTTT.

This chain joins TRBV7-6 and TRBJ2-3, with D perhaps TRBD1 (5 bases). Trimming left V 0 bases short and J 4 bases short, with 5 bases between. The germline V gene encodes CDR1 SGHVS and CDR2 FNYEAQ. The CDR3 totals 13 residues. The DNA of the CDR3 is TGTGCCAGCAGCTTAGCGGGGCCAGATACGCAGTATTTT. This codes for CASSLAGPDTQYF.

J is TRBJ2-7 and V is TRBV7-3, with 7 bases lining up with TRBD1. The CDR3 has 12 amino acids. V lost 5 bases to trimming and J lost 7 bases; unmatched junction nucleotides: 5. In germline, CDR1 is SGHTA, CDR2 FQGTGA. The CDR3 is CASSPGGREQYF. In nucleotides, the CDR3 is TGTGCCAGCAGCCCAGGGGGAAGGGAGCAGTACTTC.

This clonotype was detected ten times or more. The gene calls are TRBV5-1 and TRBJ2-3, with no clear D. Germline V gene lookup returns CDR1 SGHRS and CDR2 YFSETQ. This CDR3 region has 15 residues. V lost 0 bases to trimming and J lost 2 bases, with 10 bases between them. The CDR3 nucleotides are TGCGCCAGCAGCTTGGACACCCCCTCCACAGATACGCAGTATTTT. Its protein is CASSLDTPSTDTQYF.

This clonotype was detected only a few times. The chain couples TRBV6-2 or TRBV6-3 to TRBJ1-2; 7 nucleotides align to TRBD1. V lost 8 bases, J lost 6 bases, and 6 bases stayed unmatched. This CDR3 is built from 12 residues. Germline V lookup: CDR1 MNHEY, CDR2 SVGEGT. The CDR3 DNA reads TGTGCCAGCTCAACAGGGGAGCATGGCTACACCTTC. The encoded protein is CASSTGEHGYTF.

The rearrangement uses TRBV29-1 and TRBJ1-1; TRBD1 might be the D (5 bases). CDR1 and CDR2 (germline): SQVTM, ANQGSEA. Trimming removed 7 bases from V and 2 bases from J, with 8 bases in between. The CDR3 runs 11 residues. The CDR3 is CSAGHNTEAFF. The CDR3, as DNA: TGCAGCGCTGGACATAACACTGAAGCTTTCTTT.

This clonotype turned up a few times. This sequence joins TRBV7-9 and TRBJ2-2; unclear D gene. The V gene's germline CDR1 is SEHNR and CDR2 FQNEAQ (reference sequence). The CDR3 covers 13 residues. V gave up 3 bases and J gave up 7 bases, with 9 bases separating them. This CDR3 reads CASSFHSDGELFF. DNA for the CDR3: TGTGCCAGCAGCTTTCACTCGGACGGGGAGCTGTTTTTT. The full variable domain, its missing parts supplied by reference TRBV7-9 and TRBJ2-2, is DTGVSQNPRHKITKRGQNVTFRCDPISEHNRLYWYRQTLGQGPEFLTYFQNEAQLEKSRLLSDRFSAERPKGSFSTLEIQRTEQGDSAMYLCASSFHSDGELFFGEGSRLTVL.

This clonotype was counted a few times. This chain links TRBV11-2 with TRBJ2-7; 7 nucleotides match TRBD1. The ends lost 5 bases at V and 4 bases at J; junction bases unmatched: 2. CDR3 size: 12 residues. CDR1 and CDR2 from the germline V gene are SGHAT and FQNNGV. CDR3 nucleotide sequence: TGTGCCAGCAGCAAGGGACAGTACGAGCAGTACTTC. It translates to CASSKGQYEQYF. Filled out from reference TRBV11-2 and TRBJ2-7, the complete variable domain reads EAGVAQSPRYKIIEKRQSVAFWCNPISGHATLYWYQQILGQGPKLLIQFQNNGVVDDSQLPKDRFSAERLKGVDSTLKIQPAKLEDSAVYLCASSKGQYEQYFGPGTRLTVT.

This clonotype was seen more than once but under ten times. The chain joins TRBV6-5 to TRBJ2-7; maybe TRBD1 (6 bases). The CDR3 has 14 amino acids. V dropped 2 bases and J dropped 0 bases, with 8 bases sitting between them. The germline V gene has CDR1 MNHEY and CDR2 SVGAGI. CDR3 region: CASSYGRGSYEQYF. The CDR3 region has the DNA TGTGCCAGCAGTTACGGCAGGGGCTCCTACGAGCAGTACTTC.

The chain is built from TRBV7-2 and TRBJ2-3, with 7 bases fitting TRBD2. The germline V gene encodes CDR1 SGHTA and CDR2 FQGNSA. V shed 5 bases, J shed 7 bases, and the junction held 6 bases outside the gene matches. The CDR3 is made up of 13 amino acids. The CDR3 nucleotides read TGTGCCAGCAGCGCCGGGAGGAGGAATACGCAGTATTTT. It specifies CASSAGRRNTQYF.

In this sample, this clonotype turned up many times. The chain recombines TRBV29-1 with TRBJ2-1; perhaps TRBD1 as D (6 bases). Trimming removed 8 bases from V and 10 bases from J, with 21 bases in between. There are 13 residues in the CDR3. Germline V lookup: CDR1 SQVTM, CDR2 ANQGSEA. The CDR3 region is CSPTGSLQGEQFF. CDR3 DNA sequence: TGCAGCCCCACGGGGTCACTCCAGGGGGAGCAGTTCTTC.